This T cell receptor (beta chain) was observed in a study of cytomegalovirus exposure and HLA in healthy donors. Germline trimming cut 0 bases from V and 3 bases from J; bases unmatched to any gene: 0. CDR1 and CDR2 from the germline V gene are SGHTS and YDEGEE. The CDR3 is made up of 15 amino acids. In regard to this clone: Antigen: not known.

60 Vbeta and 13 Jbeta primers were used in PCR. Sequenced by immunoSEQ multiplex PCR; TCRdb stores in-frame clones only, minus some. The sample holds just under 45,000 clones, about half seen once. Study results and caveats: Near-uniform donor sequencing depth was presumed by presence/absence analyses. Per a later analysis, 15,000 to 20,000 TCR beta sequences showed association with HLA alleles at 0.05 false discovery rate. The authors later found most CMV-associated TCR beta chains appeared HLA-restricted. Judged likely to be a sequencing artifact was a cluster of highly shared sequence variants.

The TCR sequence derives from a man in his sixties in good health and CMV-seronegative. The chain employs TRBV5-8 and TRBJ2-3; 11 bases map to TRBD1. The sample taken for sequencing was PBMCs. CDR3 DNA sequence: TGTGCCAGCAGCTTGGGGGACAGGGGGACAGATACGCAGTATTTT. Its protein product is CASSLGDRGTDTQYF.